Described below is a single T cell receptor (beta chain) sequence and its context. Antigen specificity is unknown. The CDR3 has 16 amino acids. Per the germline V gene, CDR1 is PRHDT and CDR2 is FYEKMQ (reference sequence). With V trimmed by 6 bases and J by 10 bases, 14 bases remained unmatched. The data are from a study of cytomegalovirus exposure and HLA in healthy donors. Study context: Ancestry clustering placed around four fifths of over 300 genotyped donors in the Caucasian-associated cluster. Study outcomes and limitations: The classifier was said to identify cytomegalovirus status with high specificity and sensitivity. Many donors shared some public TCRs, even though most TCR sequences were rare.

Vbeta (60) and Jbeta (13) primers were used in the PCR. Profiling relied on immunoSEQ multiplex PCR, and the TCRdb table lists in-frame clones only, not all of them. The sample has fewer than 200,000 clones; 80% are singletons. Sequenced material: PBMCs. This receptor was identified in a boy aged 10-17 years in good health and CMV-seronegative. The chain carries TRBV13 and TRBJ1-6; 8 bases are a match to TRBD1. CDR3 sequence reads: CASSLTGGPRESPLHF. DNA of the CDR3: TGTGCCAGCAGTTTAACAGGGGGGCCCCGGGAATCACCCCTCCACTTT.